Given below is one TCR beta chain in context. Antigen unknown. In germline, CDR1 is MNHNS, CDR2 SASEGT. With 9 bases removed from V and 4 bases from J, the gap between germline ends came to 19 bases. The CDR3 consists of 14 residues. Clones were sequenced by immunoSEQ multiplex PCR, and TCRdb holds only the in-frame ones, with some missing. The sample carries approximately 32,000 clones, around 90% recorded once. These data are taken from a study of T cells in narcolepsy. Background on the study: Patients with NT1 or NT2 and healthy control donors were enrolled. Findings and caveats of the study: Comparing one patient's CSF and blood CD4+ clonotypes highlighted HCRT- and TRIB2-specific autoreactive clonotypes. Healthy controls reportedly lacked the autoreactive clonotypes serially found in patients' blood. Some memory CD4+ repertoires had no autoreactive clone sequences.

Sequencing was done on a sample of CD45RA- memory CD4+ T cells from PBMCs. The chain carries TRBV6-1 and TRBJ2-7, with D possibly being TRBD1 or TRBD2 (5 bases each). The sequence was obtained from a human donor with narcolepsy. Here the CDR3 reads CASPTPGRSYEQYF. In nucleotides, the CDR3 is TGTGCCAGTCCGACTCCGGGGCGGTCGTACGAGCAGTACTTC.